This T cell receptor gamma chain was sequenced during a study of intestinal T cells in coeliac disease. Genomic DNA came from ten roughly 5.2-µm formalin-fixed paraffin-embedded scrolls per case. The TRG library came from 150 to 250 ng of biopsy DNA amplified with LymphoTrack primers. TCRdb reapplied CATT to the multiplex PCR reads. The sample lists some 630 gamma-chain clones; roughly three fifths were seen once. Germline CDR1 is EGSTGY and CDR2 is YDSYTSSV. This CDR3 comprises 15 residues. The V and J ends lost 1 base and 3 bases, in that order; junction bases with no gene match: 9. The source material was a duodenal biopsy. The chain has TRGV4 and TRGJ1 or TRGJ2. This receptor was obtained from a human donor who served as a control with a normal duodenal biopsy, not a healthy volunteer. In DNA form, the CDR3 reads TGTGCCACCTGGGATGGAGAGGTCCTTTATTATAAGAAACTCTTT. It yields the protein CATWDGEVLYYKKLF.